The 7 T cell receptor beta chains listed next were all sequenced from one sample in a study of cytomegalovirus exposure and HLA in healthy donors. The PCR ran on 60 Vbeta and 13 Jbeta primers. Produced via immunoSEQ multiplex PCR; TCRdb's table is partial and in-frame only. The sample shows about 77,000 clones, around 78% of them seen only once. Sequencing input: PBMCs. These receptors all stem from a man in his forties or fifties in good health and CMV-seronegative.

The rearrangement uses TRBV7-7 and TRBJ2-5; 8 bases agree with TRBD1. Germline CDR1 and CDR2: SSHAT and FNYEAQ (reference sequence). The CDR3 sequence is 13 residues long. In DNA form, the CDR3 reads TGTGCTAGCGAAGACAGGGGAAAAGAGACCCAGTACTTC. Encoded protein: CASEDRGKETQYF.

The V gene is TRBV11-2, the J gene TRBJ1-1; D is perhaps TRBD1 (5 bases). Deletions cut 2 bases from V and 3 bases from J, with 16 bases between. The CDR3 runs 16 residues. Germline V gene lookup returns CDR1 SGHAT and CDR2 FQNNGV. CDR3 loop: CASSLMAGRRDTEAFF. CDR3 in DNA: TGTGCCAGCAGCTTAATGGCAGGGCGCCGGGACACTGAAGCTTTCTTT.

This chain links TRBV19 with TRBJ1-4; the D is unclear. CDR3 length: 16 amino acids. The V gene lost 6 bases and the J gene lost 0 bases, with 14 bases spanning the gap. CDR1 LNHDA and CDR2 SQIVND come from the germline V gene (reference sequence). Here the CDR3 reads CASRPDGAATNEKLFF. The CDR3 nucleotides read TGTGCCAGTAGACCGGATGGAGCGGCAACTAATGAAAAACTGTTTTTT.

For the CDR3, the DNA is TGTGCCAGCAGTTTAAAGCGCCATTCTGGCTACACCTTC. Its protein product is CASSLKRHSGYTF. The chain has TRBV28 and TRBJ1-2, with D uncertain. There are 13 residues in the CDR3. The germline V gene encodes CDR1 MDHEN and CDR2 SYDVKM. V lost 2 bases to trimming and J lost 7 bases, with 11 bases between them.

V is TRBV5-1 and J is TRBJ2-7; D is possibly TRBD1 (5 bases). The CDR3 has 14 residues. Trimming took 0 bases from V and 3 from J, leaving 10 bases between them. Germline V gene sequence: CDR1 SGHRS, CDR2 YFSETQ. Here the CDR3 reads CASSLGDRSYEQYF. CDR3 in DNA: TGCGCCAGCAGCTTGGGAGACAGAAGCTACGAGCAGTACTTC.

The chain combines TRBV28 with TRBJ2-7; 8 positions match TRBD1. Trimming at V came to 6 bases and at J to 0 bases, leaving 7 bases not matched to a gene. The CDR3 has 15 amino acids. CDR1 is MDHEN and CDR2 is SYDVKM in the germline V gene. The CDR3: CASRGGQASSYEQYF. The CDR3 region has the DNA TGTGCCAGCAGGGGGGGACAGGCAAGCTCCTACGAGCAGTACTTC.

V and J are TRBV15 and TRBJ2-1; TRBD2 might be the D (6 bases). The CDR3 consists of 16 residues. The V end lost 4 bases, the J end lost 0 bases, and 13 bases lay between the germline ends. Germline V CDR1 and CDR2: LNHNV, YYDKDF (reference sequence). For the CDR3, the DNA is TGTGCCACCAGCATCGGTGGGAGGCCCTCCTACAATGAGCAGTTCTTC. Translated: CATSIGGRPSYNEQFF.